This TCR beta chain was documented in a study of identical twins. Study-wide results and limits: In beta out-of-frame sequences, the excess sharing between twins was weaker. It was out-of-frame TCR alpha sharing in monozygotic twins that models underestimated. Out-of-frame alpha sequences shared between twins exhibited an excess of low generation probability.

After template switching added a universal primer site, the resulting cDNA carried unique molecular identifiers. A single record per CDR3 protein comes from TCRdb applying MiXCR to the 5' RACE reads. The data contain roughly 290,000 distinct CDR3 sequences, roughly 9.8% of them seen just once; the ten biggest clones take up under 7.5%. This clonotype was seen many times. What it binds is unknown. Germline CDR1 DFQATT, CDR2 SNEGSKA (reference sequence). The CDR3 spans 14 residues. Trimming removed 1 base at V and 4 bases at J, with 14 bases between. These data were also filed under a second study, of yellow fever vaccine responses in identical twins.

This TCR was recovered from a woman aged 18-30 years in good health. This chain joins TRBV20-1 and TRBJ2-7; possible D gene TRBD1, 5 bases. Sequenced input: CD8+ T cells sorted from blood. CDR3 bases: TGCAGTGCTAGAGTAATTCAAGGGGCGTACGAGCAGTACTTC. Translation: CSARVIQGAYEQYF.